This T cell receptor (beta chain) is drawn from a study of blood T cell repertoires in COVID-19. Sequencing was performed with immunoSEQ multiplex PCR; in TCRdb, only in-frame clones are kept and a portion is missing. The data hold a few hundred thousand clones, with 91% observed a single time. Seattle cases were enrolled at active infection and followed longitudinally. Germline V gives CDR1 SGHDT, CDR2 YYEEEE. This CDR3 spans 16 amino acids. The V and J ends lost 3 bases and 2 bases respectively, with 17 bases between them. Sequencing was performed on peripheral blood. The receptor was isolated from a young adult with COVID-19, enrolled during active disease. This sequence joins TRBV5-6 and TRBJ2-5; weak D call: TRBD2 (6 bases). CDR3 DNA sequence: TGTGCCAGCAGCTCCCCGGGAGCGGAGGGACAAGAGACCCAGTACTTC. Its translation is CASSSPGAEGQETQYF.